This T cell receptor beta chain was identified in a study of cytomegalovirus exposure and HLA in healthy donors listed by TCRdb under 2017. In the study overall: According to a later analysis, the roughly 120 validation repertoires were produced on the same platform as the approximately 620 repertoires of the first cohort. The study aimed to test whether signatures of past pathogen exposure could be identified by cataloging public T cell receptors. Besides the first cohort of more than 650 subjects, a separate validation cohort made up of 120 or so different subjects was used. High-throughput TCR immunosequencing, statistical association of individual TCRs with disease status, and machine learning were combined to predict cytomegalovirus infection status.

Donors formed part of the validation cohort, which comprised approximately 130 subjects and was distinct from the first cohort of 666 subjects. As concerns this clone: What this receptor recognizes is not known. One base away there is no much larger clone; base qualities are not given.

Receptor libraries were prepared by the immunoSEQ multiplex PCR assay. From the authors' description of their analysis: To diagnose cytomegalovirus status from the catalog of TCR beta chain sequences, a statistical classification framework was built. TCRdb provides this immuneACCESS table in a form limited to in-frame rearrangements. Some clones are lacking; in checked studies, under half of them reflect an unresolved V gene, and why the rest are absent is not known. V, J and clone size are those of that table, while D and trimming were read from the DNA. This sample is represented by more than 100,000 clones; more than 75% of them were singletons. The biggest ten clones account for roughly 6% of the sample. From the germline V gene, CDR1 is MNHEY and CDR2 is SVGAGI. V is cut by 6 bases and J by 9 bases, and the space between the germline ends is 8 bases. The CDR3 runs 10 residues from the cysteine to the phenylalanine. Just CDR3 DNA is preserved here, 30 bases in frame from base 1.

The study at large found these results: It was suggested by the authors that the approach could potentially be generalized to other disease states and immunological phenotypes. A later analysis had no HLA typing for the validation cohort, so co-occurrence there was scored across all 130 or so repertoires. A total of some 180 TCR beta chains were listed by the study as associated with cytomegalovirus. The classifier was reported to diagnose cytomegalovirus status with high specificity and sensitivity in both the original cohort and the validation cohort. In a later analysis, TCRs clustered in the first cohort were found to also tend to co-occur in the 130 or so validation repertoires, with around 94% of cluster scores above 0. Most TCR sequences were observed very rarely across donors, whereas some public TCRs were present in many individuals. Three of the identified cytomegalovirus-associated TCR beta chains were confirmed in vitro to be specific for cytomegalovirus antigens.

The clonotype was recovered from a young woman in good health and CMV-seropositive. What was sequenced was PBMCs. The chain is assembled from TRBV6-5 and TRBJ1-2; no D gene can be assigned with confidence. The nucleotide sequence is TGTGCCAGCAGACGGGGTAGCTACACCTTC. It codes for CASRRGSYTF.